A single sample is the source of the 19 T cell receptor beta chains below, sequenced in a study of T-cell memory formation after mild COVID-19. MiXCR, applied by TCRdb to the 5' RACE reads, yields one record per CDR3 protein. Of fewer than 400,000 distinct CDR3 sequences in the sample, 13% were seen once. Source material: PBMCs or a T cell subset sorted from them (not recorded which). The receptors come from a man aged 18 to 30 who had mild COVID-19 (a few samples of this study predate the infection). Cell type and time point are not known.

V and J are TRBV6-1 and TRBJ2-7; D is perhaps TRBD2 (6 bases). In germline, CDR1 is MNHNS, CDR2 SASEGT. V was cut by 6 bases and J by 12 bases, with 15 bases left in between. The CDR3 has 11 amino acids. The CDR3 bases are TGTGCCAGCAGGGTCGGGGGTGAACCGTACGTC. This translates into CASRVGGEPYV.

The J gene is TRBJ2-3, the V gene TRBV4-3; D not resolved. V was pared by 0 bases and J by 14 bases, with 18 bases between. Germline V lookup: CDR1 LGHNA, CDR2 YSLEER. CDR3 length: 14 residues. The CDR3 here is CASSQDPTKTPLYF. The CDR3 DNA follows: TGCGCCAGCAGCCAAGATCCCACAAAAACCCCACTGTATTTT.

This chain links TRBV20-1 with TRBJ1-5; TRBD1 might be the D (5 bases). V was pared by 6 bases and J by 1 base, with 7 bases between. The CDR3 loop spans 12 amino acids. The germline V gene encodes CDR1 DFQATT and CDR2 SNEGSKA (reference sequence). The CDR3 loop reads CSARVSNQPQHF. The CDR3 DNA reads TGCAGTGCCAGGGTCAGCAATCAGCCCCAGCATTTT.

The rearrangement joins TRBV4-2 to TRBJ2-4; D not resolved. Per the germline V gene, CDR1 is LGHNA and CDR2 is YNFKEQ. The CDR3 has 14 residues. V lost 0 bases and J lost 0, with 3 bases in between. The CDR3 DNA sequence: TGTGCCAGCAGCCAAGAACTAGCCAAAAACATTCAGTACTTC. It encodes CASSQELAKNIQYF.

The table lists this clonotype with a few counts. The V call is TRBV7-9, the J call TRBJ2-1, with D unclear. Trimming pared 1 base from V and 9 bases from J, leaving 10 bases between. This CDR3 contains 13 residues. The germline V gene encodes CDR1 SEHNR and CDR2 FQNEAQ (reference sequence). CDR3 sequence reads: CASSLERVGEQFF. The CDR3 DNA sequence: TGTGCCAGCAGCTTAGAGAGAGTAGGTGAGCAGTTCTTC. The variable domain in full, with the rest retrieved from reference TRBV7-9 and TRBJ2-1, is DTGVSQNPRHKITKRGQNVTFRCDPISEHNRLYWYRQTLGQGPEFLTYFQNEAQLEKSRLLSDRFSAERPKGSFSTLEIQRTEQGDSAMYLCASSLERVGEQFFGPGTRLTVL.

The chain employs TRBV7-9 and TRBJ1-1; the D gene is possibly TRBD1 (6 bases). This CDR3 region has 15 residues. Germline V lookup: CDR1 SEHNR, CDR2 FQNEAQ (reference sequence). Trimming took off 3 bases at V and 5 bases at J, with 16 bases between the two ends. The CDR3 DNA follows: TGTGCCAGCAGCTTGGAGGGGGTAGAGTGGACTGAAGCTTTCTTT. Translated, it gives CASSLEGVEWTEAFF.

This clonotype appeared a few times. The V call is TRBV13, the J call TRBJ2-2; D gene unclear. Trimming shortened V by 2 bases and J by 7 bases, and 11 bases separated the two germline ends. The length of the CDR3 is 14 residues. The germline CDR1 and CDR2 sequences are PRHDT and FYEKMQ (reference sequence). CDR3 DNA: TGTGCCAGCAGCTTATACGCTCCGGACGGGGAGCTGTTTTTT. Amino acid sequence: CASSLYAPDGELFF.

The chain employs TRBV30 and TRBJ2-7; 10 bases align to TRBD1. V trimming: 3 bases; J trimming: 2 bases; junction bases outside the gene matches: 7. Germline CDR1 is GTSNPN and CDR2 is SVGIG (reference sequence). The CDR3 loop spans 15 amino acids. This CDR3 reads CAWRGTGTGAYEQYF. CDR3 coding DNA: TGTGCCTGGAGGGGGACCGGGACAGGGGCCTACGAGCAGTACTTC.

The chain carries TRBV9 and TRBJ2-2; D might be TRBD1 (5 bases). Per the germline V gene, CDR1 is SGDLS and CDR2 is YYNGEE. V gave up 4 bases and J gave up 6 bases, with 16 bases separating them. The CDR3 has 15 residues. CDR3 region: CASSSRGGAAGELFF. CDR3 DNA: TGTGCCAGCAGCTCCCGAGGTGGGGCAGCCGGGGAGCTGTTTTTT.

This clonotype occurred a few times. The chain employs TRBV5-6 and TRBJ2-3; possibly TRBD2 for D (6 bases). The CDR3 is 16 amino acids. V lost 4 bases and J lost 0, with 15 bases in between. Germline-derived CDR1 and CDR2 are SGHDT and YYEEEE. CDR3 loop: CASSPAWSGSTDTQYF. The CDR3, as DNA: TGTGCCAGCAGCCCGGCCTGGAGCGGGAGCACAGATACGCAGTATTTT.

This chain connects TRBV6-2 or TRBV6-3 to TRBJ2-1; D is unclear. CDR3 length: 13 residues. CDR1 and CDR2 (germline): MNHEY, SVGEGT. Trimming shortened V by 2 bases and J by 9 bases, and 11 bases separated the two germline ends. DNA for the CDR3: TGTGCCAGCAGTTACGGTCCCCTTTTTGAGCAGTTCTTC. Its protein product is CASSYGPLFEQFF.

In nucleotides, the CDR3 is TGCAGTGCCAAGGCAGAGGGAGCTAACTATGGCTACACCTTC. It specifies CSAKAEGANYGYTF. The rearrangement links TRBV20-1 to TRBJ1-2, with unresolved D. The ends were cut back, 6 bases at V and 0 bases at J, with 14 bases in the middle. The germline V gene has CDR1 DFQATT and CDR2 SNEGSKA (reference sequence). The CDR3 runs 14 residues.

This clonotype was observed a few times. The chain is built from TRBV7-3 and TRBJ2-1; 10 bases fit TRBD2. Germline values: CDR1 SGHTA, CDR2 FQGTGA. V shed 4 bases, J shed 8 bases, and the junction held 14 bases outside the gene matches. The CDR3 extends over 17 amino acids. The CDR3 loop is CASSSMVGQRGGDEQFF. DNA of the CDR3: TGTGCCAGCAGCTCGATGGTGGGTCAGCGGGGGGGCGATGAGCAGTTCTTC.

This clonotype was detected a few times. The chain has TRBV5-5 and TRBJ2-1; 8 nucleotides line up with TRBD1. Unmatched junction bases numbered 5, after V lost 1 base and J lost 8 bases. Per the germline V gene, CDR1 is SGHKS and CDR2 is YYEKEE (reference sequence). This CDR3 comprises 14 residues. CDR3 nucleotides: TGTGCCAGCAGCTTGAGACAGGGGATGGATGAGCAGTTCTTC. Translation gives CASSLRQGMDEQFF.

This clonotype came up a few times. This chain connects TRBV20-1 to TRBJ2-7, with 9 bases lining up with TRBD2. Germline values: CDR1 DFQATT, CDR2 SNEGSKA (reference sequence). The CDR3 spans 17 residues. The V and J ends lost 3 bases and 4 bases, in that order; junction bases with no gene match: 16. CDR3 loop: CSASRDPSGVIVYEQYF. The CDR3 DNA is TGCAGTGCTAGTCGTGATCCTAGCGGGGTGATAGTTTACGAGCAGTACTTC.

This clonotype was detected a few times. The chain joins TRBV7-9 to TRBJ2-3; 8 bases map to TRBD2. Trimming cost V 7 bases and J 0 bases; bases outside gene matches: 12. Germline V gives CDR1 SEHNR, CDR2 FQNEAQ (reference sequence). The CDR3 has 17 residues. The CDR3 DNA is TGTGCCAGCACCGTCGGGCGGGGGGAGATTAGCACAGATACGCAGTATTTT. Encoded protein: CASTVGRGEISTDTQYF. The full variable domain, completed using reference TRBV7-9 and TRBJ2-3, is DTGVSQNPRHKITKRGQNVTFRCDPISEHNRLYWYRQTLGQGPEFLTYFQNEAQLEKSRLLSDRFSAERPKGSFSTLEIQRTEQGDSAMYLCASTVGRGEISTDTQYFGPGTRLTVL.

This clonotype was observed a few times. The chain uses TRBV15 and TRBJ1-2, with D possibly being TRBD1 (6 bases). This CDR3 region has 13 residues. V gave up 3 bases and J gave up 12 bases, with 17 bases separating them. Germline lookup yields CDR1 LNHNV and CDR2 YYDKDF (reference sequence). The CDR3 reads CATSSNREGPDTF. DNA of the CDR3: TGTGCCACCAGCAGTAACAGGGAGGGCCCTGACACCTTC.

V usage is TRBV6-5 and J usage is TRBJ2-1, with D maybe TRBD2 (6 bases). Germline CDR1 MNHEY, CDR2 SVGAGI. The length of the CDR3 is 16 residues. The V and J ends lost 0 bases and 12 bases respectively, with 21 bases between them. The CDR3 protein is CASSYSMRVVGRGQFF. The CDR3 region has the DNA TGTGCCAGCAGTTACTCGATGAGGGTGGTCGGGCGGGGGCAGTTCTTC.

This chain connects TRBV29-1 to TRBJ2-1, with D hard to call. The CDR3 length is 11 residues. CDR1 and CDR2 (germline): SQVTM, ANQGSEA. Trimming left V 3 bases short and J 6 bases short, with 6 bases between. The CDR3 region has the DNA TGCAGCGTTGAGACGCCCAATGAGCAGTTCTTC. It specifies CSVETPNEQFF.